These 31 T cell receptor beta chains share one sample of origin, sequenced in a study of CD8 T cells in Susac syndrome. The RNA input was 0.5 to 1 ug, and it was reverse transcribed with random hexamers. TCRdb re-analysed the immunoSEQ multiplex PCR reads in MiXCR, keeping a single row per CDR3 protein. The sample yields about 190,000 distinct CDR3 sequences, under 97% seen once. The specimen was CD4+ T cells from PBMCs. These receptors originate from a human donor with Susac syndrome.

This chain joins TRBV6-5 and TRBJ1-5, with 9 bases identical to TRBD1. Germline V gene sequence: CDR1 MNHEY, CDR2 SVGAGI. The CDR3 runs 15 residues. V lost 5 bases and J lost 7; bases outside the gene matches: 9. DNA for the CDR3: TGTGCCAGCAGTCTAGGGACAGGGAATTTCCAGCCCCAGCATTTT. Translated, it gives CASSLGTGNFQPQHF.

V is TRBV3-1 and J is TRBJ1-4, with D hard to call. Germline V CDR1 and CDR2: LGHDT, YNNKEL (reference sequence). CDR3 length equals 13 residues. V was trimmed by 2 bases and J by 7 bases, leaving 8 bases between them. CDR3 DNA sequence: TGTGCCAGCAGCCAATTAGGGTTTGAAAAACTGTTTTTT. It translates to CASSQLGFEKLFF.

The V and J genes are TRBV9 and TRBJ2-1; D is possibly TRBD2 (6 bases). V shed 4 bases and J shed 5 bases, with 19 bases lying between them. CDR1 and CDR2 (germline): SGDLS, YYNGEE. This CDR3 has 16 residues. The CDR3 sequence is CASSPHGTGGHNEQFF. The CDR3 DNA reads TGTGCCAGCAGCCCGCACGGGACCGGGGGACACAATGAGCAGTTCTTC.

This chain connects TRBV20-1 to TRBJ2-5; D ambiguous. This CDR3 has 11 residues. Trimming pared 6 bases from V and 4 bases from J, leaving 9 bases between. Germline CDR1 and CDR2: DFQATT and SNEGSKA (reference sequence). For the CDR3, the DNA is TGCAGTGCCCTGACGAGAGAGACCCAGTACTTC. Residues: CSALTRETQYF.

The rearrangement uses TRBV29-1 and TRBJ2-5, with 8 bases lining up with TRBD1. Germline V gene sequence: CDR1 SQVTM, CDR2 ANQGSEA. The V and J ends lost 3 bases and 4 bases, in that order; junction bases with no gene match: 10. This CDR3 is built from 15 residues. The CDR3 region has the DNA TGCAGCGTTGATGGGACAGGATCCTTTCGAGAGACCCAGTACTTC. This gives the protein CSVDGTGSFRETQYF.

V and J are TRBV10-3 and TRBJ2-1, with D perhaps matching TRBD2 (6 bases). Per the germline V gene, CDR1 is ENHRY and CDR2 is SYGVKD. The germline V and J ends were trimmed by 11 bases and 7 bases, with 18 bases remaining between them. The CDR3 runs 13 residues. CDR3 nucleotides: TGTGCCGCCCGGGACTCGCTAATAAATGAGCAGTTCTTC. Translating it yields CAARDSLINEQFF.

The V call is TRBV19, the J call TRBJ2-5; no firm D call. Germline loops: CDR1 LNHDA, CDR2 SQIVND (reference sequence). There are 13 residues in the CDR3. The V end was cut by 3 bases, the J end by 3 bases, with 8 bases between. The CDR3 here is CASSMGWKETQYF. The DNA of the CDR3 is TGTGCCAGTAGTATGGGATGGAAAGAGACCCAGTACTTC.

The rearrangement links TRBV27 to TRBJ2-7; 9 bases are a match to TRBD2. Losses at the gene ends were 4 bases for V and 6 bases for J; bases not matched to a gene: 10. CDR1 is MNHEY and CDR2 is SMNVEV in the germline V gene (reference sequence). CDR3 length: 15 residues. The CDR3 sequence: CASSSLWSSGGEQYF. DNA for the CDR3: TGTGCCAGCAGTTCCCTTTGGAGTAGCGGGGGCGAGCAGTACTTC.

The chain carries TRBV5-1 and TRBJ2-6; TRBD1 aligns across 9 bases. V gave up 3 bases and J gave up 2 bases; unmatched junction bases: 6. Germline values: CDR1 SGHRS, CDR2 YFSETQ. CDR3 length equals 17 residues. The CDR3 protein is CASSYLRQGAGANVLTF. The CDR3 nucleotides are TGCGCCAGCAGCTACCTACGACAGGGGGCTGGGGCCAACGTCCTGACTTTC. Combining the CDR3 with reference TRBV5-1 and TRBJ2-6 gives the whole variable domain KAGVTQTPRYLIKTRGQQVTLSCSPISGHRSVSWYQQTPGQGLQFLFEYFSETQRNKGNFPGRFSGRQFSNSRSEMNVSTLELGDSALYLCASSYLRQGAGANVLTFGAGSRLTVL.

J is TRBJ2-3 and V is TRBV10-2, with TRBD2 identical over 7 bases. The CDR3 is made up of 14 amino acids. The junction had 4 bases not matched to a gene; V was cut back by 4 bases and J by 3 bases. Germline CDR1 and CDR2: WSHSY and SAAADI. CDR3 in amino acids: CASSGGRGTDTQYF. The CDR3 DNA reads TGCGCCAGCAGTGGGGGGAGGGGTACAGATACGCAGTATTTT.

The CDR3 sequence is CASSLYTLTGELFF. In DNA form, the CDR3 reads TGTGCCAGCAGCTTATATACCTTGACCGGGGAGCTGTTTTTT. The genes are TRBV7-9 and TRBJ2-2; no clear D. The V gene lost 2 bases and the J gene lost 5 bases, with 9 bases spanning the gap. Per germline, CDR1 SEHNR and CDR2 FQNEAQ (reference sequence). The CDR3 has 14 amino acids.

V and J are TRBV5-1 and TRBJ2-5; 8 bases are shared with TRBD2. This CDR3 is built from 15 residues. V gave up 0 bases and J gave up 3 bases; unmatched junction bases: 4. Germline V gives CDR1 SGHRS, CDR2 YFSETQ. This CDR3 reads CASSLAGTSKETQYF. CDR3 in DNA: TGCGCCAGCAGCTTGGCTGGGACTAGTAAAGAGACCCAGTACTTC.

The J gene is TRBJ1-5, the V gene TRBV27, with D perhaps TRBD1 (6 bases). The CDR3 spans 17 residues. Trimming stripped 4 bases from V and 0 bases from J, with 16 bases between. Germline CDR1 is MNHEY and CDR2 is SMNVEV (reference sequence). Here the CDR3 reads CASSSYREVDSNQPQHF. The CDR3 DNA sequence: TGTGCCAGCAGTTCATACAGGGAGGTGGATAGCAATCAGCCCCAGCATTTT.

The genes are TRBV13 and TRBJ1-6; weak D call: TRBD1 (6 bases). The CDR3 is made up of 16 amino acids. From germline, CDR1 is PRHDT and CDR2 FYEKMQ (reference sequence). V lost 5 bases to trimming and J lost 4 bases, with 15 bases between them. CDR3 sequence (DNA): TGTGCCAGCAGCCGCAGCGGGACACTATATAATTCACCCCTCCACTTT. Translated: CASSRSGTLYNSPLHF.

V gene TRBV19 combines with J gene TRBJ1-1, with unresolved D. Trimming removed 3 bases from V and 0 bases from J, with 5 bases in between. The germline gives CDR1 LNHDA, CDR2 SQIVND (reference sequence). The CDR3 is 13 residues long. Written as DNA, the CDR3 is TGTGCCAGTAGTATTCTGCTGAACACTGAAGCTTTCTTT. Its protein product is CASSILLNTEAFF.

This chain joins TRBV30 and TRBJ2-6; D gene unclear. Germline V gives CDR1 GTSNPN, CDR2 SVGIG (reference sequence). The CDR3 spans 14 residues. The V and J ends lost 5 bases and 1 base respectively, with 9 bases between them. The CDR3 protein is CAWAGQSGANVLTF. In DNA, the CDR3 is TGTGCCTGGGCTGGCCAGTCTGGGGCCAACGTCCTGACTTTC.

V usage is TRBV5-6 and J usage is TRBJ1-6; TRBD1 is a possible D gene (5 bases). V lost 1 base and J lost 9, with 11 bases in between. CDR1 and CDR2 from the germline V gene are SGHDT and YYEEEE. This CDR3 contains 14 residues. As DNA, the CDR3 is TGTGCCAGCAGCTTGCCAGGGTTTACTTCACCCCTCCACTTT. It yields the protein CASSLPGFTSPLHF.

The chain recombines TRBV6-2 or TRBV6-3 with TRBJ1-2, with 7 bases identical to TRBD1. The CDR3 is 14 residues long. Germline V gene lookup returns CDR1 MNHEY and CDR2 SVGEGT. Losses at the gene ends were 7 bases for V and 4 bases for J; bases not matched to a gene: 9. The CDR3 sequence is CASIGGTELYGYTF. CDR3 DNA sequence: TGTGCCAGCATTGGAGGGACAGAGCTCTATGGCTACACCTTC.

This rearrangement joins TRBV20-1 to TRBJ2-2; TRBD1 matches 7 bases. This CDR3 has 18 residues. J lost 2 bases, V lost 1 base, and 13 bases had no gene match. The germline V gene has CDR1 DFQATT and CDR2 SNEGSKA (reference sequence). The CDR3 loop is CSARARTGARSNTGELFF. The CDR3 DNA sequence: TGCAGTGCTAGAGCCCGTACAGGGGCTCGGTCAAACACCGGGGAGCTGTTTTTT.

This sequence joins TRBV4-3 and TRBJ2-7; TRBD1 matches 9 bases. Germline trimming cut 1 base from V and 3 bases from J; bases unmatched to any gene: 1. CDR1 is LGHNA and CDR2 is YSLEER in the germline V gene. The CDR3 runs to 14 residues. CDR3 coding DNA: TGCGCCAGCAGCCAAGGGACAGGGGTCTACGAGCAGTACTTC. Translated, it gives CASSQGTGVYEQYF.

The J gene is TRBJ2-7, the V gene TRBV5-1, with 9 bases matching TRBD1. Germline V gene lookup returns CDR1 SGHRS and CDR2 YFSETQ. The CDR3 totals 14 residues. J was trimmed by 4 bases and V by 4 bases; bases with no gene match: 6. CDR3 protein: CASSGGQGPYEQYF. The CDR3 DNA sequence: TGCGCCAGCAGCGGAGGACAGGGGCCTTACGAGCAGTACTTC.

This clonotype was found once. The chain employs TRBV18 and TRBJ2-3, with 9 bases that match TRBD2. Germline CDR1 reads KGHSH; CDR2 reads LQKENI. CDR3 size: 19 residues. After removal of 5 bases from V and 0 bases from J, the junction contained 15 bases not matched to a gene. The CDR3 nucleotides read TGTGCCAGCTCATTCCGCTCGGCTAGCGGGAAAACTAGCACAGATACGCAGTATTTT. Its protein product is CASSFRSASGKTSTDTQYF.

V gene TRBV9 combines with J gene TRBJ2-7; D uncertain. V lost 1 base, J lost 5 bases, and 10 bases lay in between. Germline loops: CDR1 SGDLS, CDR2 YYNGEE. The CDR3 sequence is 13 residues long. CDR3 amino acids: CASSVIMGDEQYF. The CDR3 coding sequence is TGTGCCAGCAGCGTAATCATGGGCGACGAGCAGTACTTC.

This chain connects TRBV12-3 or TRBV12-4 to TRBJ2-1; 7 bases match TRBD2. Trimming at V came to 6 bases and at J to 7 bases, leaving 21 bases not matched to a gene. CDR3 length: 18 residues. The CDR3 bases are TGTGCCAGCAGCTCAAACCAGCGGATAGCGGGCGTTGTAAATGAGCAGTTCTTC. Translation gives CASSSNQRIAGVVNEQFF.

CDR3 protein: CASSSGTSGGRTSTDTQYF. As DNA, the CDR3 is TGCGCCAGCAGCTCGGGAACTAGCGGGGGGCGAACTAGCACAGATACGCAGTATTTT. This chain joins TRBV5-1 and TRBJ2-3; TRBD2 matches 12 bases. CDR1 is SGHRS, CDR2 YFSETQ, per germline. Germline trimming cut 3 bases from V and 0 bases from J; bases unmatched to any gene: 11. The CDR3 length is 19 residues.

This rearrangement joins TRBV10-3 to TRBJ2-7; D perhaps matches TRBD1 (6 bases). Between the trimmed V and J ends, which lost 6 bases and 2 bases, there was a span of 17 bases. Germline loops: CDR1 ENHRY, CDR2 SYGVKD. CDR3 size: 15 residues. The CDR3 protein is CAISPGHNLPYEQYF. In DNA form, the CDR3 reads TGTGCCATCAGCCCGGGACACAACCTTCCCTACGAGCAGTACTTC.

The chain recombines TRBV5-6 with TRBJ2-1; D is undetermined. The V end was cut by 7 bases, the J end by 7 bases, with 18 bases between. CDR3 length: 14 amino acids. Germline lookup yields CDR1 SGHDT and CDR2 YYEEEE. The CDR3 nucleotides are TGTGCCAGCGTAAGTACTCCCCCGAGAAATGAGCAGTTCTTC. Protein: CASVSTPPRNEQFF.

This chain connects TRBV12-5 to TRBJ1-6; D remains unclear. Germline values: CDR1 LGHNT, CDR2 FRNRAP. Trimming shortened V by 6 bases and J by 7 bases, and 4 bases separated the two germline ends. The CDR3 has 11 amino acids. The CDR3 here is CASGPNSPLHF. CDR3 nucleotides: TGTGCTAGTGGCCCAAATTCACCCCTCCACTTT. Full variable domain (remainder filled in from reference TRBV12-5 and TRBJ1-6): DARVTQTPRHKVTEMGQEVTMRCQPILGHNTVFWYRQTMMQGLELLAYFRNRAPLDDSGMPKDRFSAEMPDATLATLKIQPSEPRDSAVYFCASGPNSPLHFGNGTRLTVT.

CDR3 DNA sequence: TGTGCCTTGCGGCCGAACACCGGGGAGCTGTTTTTT. Amino acids: CALRPNTGELFF. The chain carries TRBV30 and TRBJ2-2; no definite D call. CDR3 length equals 12 residues. From germline, CDR1 is GTSNPN and CDR2 SVGIG (reference sequence). V gave up 7 bases and J gave up 0 bases, with 6 bases separating them. The variable domain in full, completed from reference TRBV30 and TRBJ2-2, reads SQTIHQWPATLVQPVGSPLSLECTVEGTSNPNLYWYRQAAGRGLQLLFYSVGIGQISSEVPQNLSASRPQDRQFILSSKKLLLSDSGFYLCALRPNTGELFFGEGSRLTVL.

The V call is TRBV7-2, the J call TRBJ2-4; D is possibly TRBD2 (6 bases). Trimming took off 1 base at V and 0 bases at J, with 7 bases between the two ends. The CDR3 totals 15 residues. Germline V gene data show CDR1 as SGHTA and CDR2 as FQGNSA. The CDR3 is CASSLGGVAKNIQYF. DNA of the CDR3: TGTGCCAGCAGCTTAGGGGGGGTAGCCAAAAACATTCAGTACTTC. The variable domain in full, completed from reference TRBV7-2 and TRBJ2-4, reads GAGVSQSPSNKVTEKGKDVELRCDPISGHTALYWYRQSLGQGLEFLIYFQGNSAPDKSGLPSDRFSAERTGGSVSTLTIQRTQQEDSAVYLCASSLGGVAKNIQYFGAGTRLSVL.

The V gene is TRBV5-1, the J gene TRBJ2-1, with TRBD1 matching 10 bases. J gave up 7 bases and V 4 bases, and 8 bases lay outside the gene matches. The CDR3 totals 15 residues. The germline gives CDR1 SGHRS, CDR2 YFSETQ. The CDR3 nucleotides read TGCGCCAGCAGCCCGATGGACAGGGGGTTGAATGAGCAGTTCTTC. This encodes CASSPMDRGLNEQFF.